Sequencing of this T cell receptor (beta chain) was carried out in a study of blood T cell repertoires in COVID-19. Study details: Sources were T cells, B-cell-depleted T cells, or PBMCs; the material itself was cDNA or gDNA.

This clone has just a few counts. Seattle patients were enrolled during active infection and followed longitudinally. Per the study methods: Estimation of nucleated cell counts was performed using reference gene primer amplification. Measured with immunoSEQ multiplex PCR; TCRdb has only the in-frame clones, and not every one. That table furnishes V, J and clone size, whereas the DNA furnished D and trimming. The sample lists some 99,000 clones, approximately 90% occurring once. The V end was cut by 1 base, the J end by 7 bases, with 10 bases between. The CDR3 is made up of 12 amino acids. Germline-derived CDR1 and CDR2 are GTSNPN and SVGIG (reference sequence).

The TCR originated in a human donor with COVID-19, enrolled during active disease. The donor label of this sample is uncertain. The sequenced sample was peripheral blood. The J gene is TRBJ1-2, the V gene TRBV30; a weak D match, TRBD1 (5 bases). CDR3 sequence reads: CAWSGGRGGYTF. The CDR3 DNA sequence: TGTGCCTGGAGTGGGGGCCGTGGTGGCTACACCTTC. Full variable domain (remainder filled in from reference TRBV30 and TRBJ1-2): SQTIHQWPATLVQPVGSPLSLECTVEGTSNPNLYWYRQAAGRGLQLLFYSVGIGQISSEVPQNLSASRPQDRQFILSSKKLLLSDSGFYLCAWSGGRGGYTFGSGTRLTVV.